This is a list of T cell receptor beta chains from one sample in a study of T cell responses to AZD1222 COVID-19 vaccine. Clones were sequenced by immunoSEQ multiplex PCR, and TCRdb holds only the in-frame ones, with some missing. Among 100,000 to 150,000 clones listed, around 88% were seen once. Sequencing was performed on peripheral blood, taken on day 0 of MenACWY control vaccination. The receptor set was obtained from an adult in good health. The CDR3 runs from the conserved cysteine through the conserved F or W. Fields, in order: J gene, D gene, V gene, clone size, CDR3 protein, CDR3 DNA. A D gene is named only where the DNA matches it firmly. The size of a clone is reported for some rows only, either as once, few or many, or as a class for expanded clones.

J gene: TRBJ2-3
D gene: -
V gene: TRBV24-1
clone size: -
CDR3 protein: CATSEYSRKGDTQYF
CDR3 DNA: TGTGCCACCAGTGAATACTCGAGGAAAGGAGATACGCAGTATTTT

J gene: TRBJ1-1
D gene: -
V gene: TRBV6-5
clone size: -
CDR3 protein: CALCGGITEAFF
CDR3 DNA: TGTGCCCTGTGCGGGGGGATTACTGAAGCTTTCTTT

J gene: TRBJ2-1
D gene: TRBD2
V gene: TRBV7-3
clone size: -
CDR3 protein: CASSPRLANGNEQFF
CDR3 DNA: TGTGCCAGCAGCCCGCGACTAGCTAACGGCAATGAGCAGTTCTTC

J gene: TRBJ2-7
D gene: -
V gene: TRBV25-1
clone size: -
CDR3 protein: CASTILVSYEQYF
CDR3 DNA: TGTGCCAGCACTATACTAGTCTCCTACGAGCAGTACTTC

J gene: TRBJ2-7
D gene: -
V gene: TRBV6-5
clone size: -
CDR3 protein: CASSISRVSTYEQYF
CDR3 DNA: TGTGCCAGCAGTATCTCGCGGGTTTCCACCTACGAGCAGTACTTC

J gene: TRBJ1-2
D gene: -
V gene: TRBV12-3/TRBV12-4
clone size: -
CDR3 protein: CASSPAGNYGYTF
CDR3 DNA: TGTGCCAGCAGTCCTGCGGGGAACTATGGCTACACCTTC

J gene: TRBJ2-6
D gene: TRBD2
V gene: TRBV3-1/TRBV3-2
clone size: -
CDR3 protein: CASSHGLAGGSGANVLTF
CDR3 DNA: TGTGCCAGCAGCCACGGACTAGCGGGAGGATCTGGGGCCAACGTCCTGACTTTC

J gene: TRBJ1-1
D gene: TRBD1
V gene: TRBV2
clone size: -
CDR3 protein: CASSEKGTGLPSEAFF
CDR3 DNA: TGTGCCAGCAGTGAGAAGGGGACAGGCCTGCCGTCTGAAGCTTTCTTT

J gene: TRBJ1-3
D gene: -
V gene: TRBV13
clone size: -
CDR3 protein: CASSLVGNPGNTIYF
CDR3 DNA: TGTGCCAGCAGCTTAGTGGGTAATCCTGGAAACACCATATATTTT

J gene: TRBJ1-2
D gene: -
V gene: TRBV5-6
clone size: -
CDR3 protein: CASSLGRNYGYTF
CDR3 DNA: TGTGCCAGCAGCCTAGGGCGTAACTATGGCTACACCTTC

J gene: TRBJ2-1
D gene: -
V gene: TRBV11-3
clone size: -
CDR3 protein: CASSLEGLHEQFF
CDR3 DNA: TGTGCCAGCAGCTTAGAGGGGCTTCATGAGCAGTTCTTC

J gene: TRBJ2-3
D gene: TRBD1
V gene: TRBV7-9
clone size: -
CDR3 protein: CASSLGYQGADTQYF
CDR3 DNA: TGTGCCAGCAGCTTAGGTTATCAGGGGGCCGATACGCAGTATTTT

J gene: TRBJ1-2
D gene: TRBD1
V gene: TRBV3-1/TRBV3-2
clone size: -
CDR3 protein: CASSQGGTGRRGYTF
CDR3 DNA: TGTGCCAGCAGCCAAGGCGGGACAGGGCGGCGTGGCTACACCTTC

J gene: TRBJ2-2
D gene: -
V gene: TRBV6-5
clone size: once
CDR3 protein: CAMGSSPTGELFF
CDR3 DNA: TGTGCCATGGGATCCAGTCCCACCGGGGAGCTGTTTTTT

J gene: TRBJ2-7
D gene: -
V gene: TRBV11-3
clone size: -
CDR3 protein: CASSLATNYEQYF
CDR3 DNA: TGTGCCAGCAGCTTAGCCACAAACTACGAGCAGTACTTC

J gene: TRBJ2-1
D gene: -
V gene: TRBV10-1
clone size: once
CDR3 protein: CASSLNSGYGHNEQFF
CDR3 DNA: TGCGCCAGCAGCCTTAACAGCGGGTACGGACATAATGAGCAGTTCTTC

J gene: TRBJ1-6
D gene: TRBD1
V gene: TRBV7-9
clone size: once
CDR3 protein: CASSTTGTAYNSPLHF
CDR3 DNA: TGTGCCAGCAGCACGACCGGGACAGCGTATAATTCACCCCTCCACTTT